A single sample gave rise to the 15 T cell receptor beta chains below, sequenced in a study of blood T cell repertoires in COVID-19. Produced via immunoSEQ multiplex PCR; TCRdb's table is partial and in-frame only. In the table there are 52,000 or so clones, roughly nine tenths of which are singletons. Sequencing was performed on peripheral blood. Receptors were obtained from a man over 45 with acute or convalescent COVID-19.

This clone appeared once. This chain uses TRBV6-6 with TRBJ2-7, with TRBD2 matching over 15 bases. The length of the CDR3 is 17 residues. CDR1 is MNHNY, CDR2 SVGAGI, per germline (reference sequence). V lost 5 bases to trimming and J lost 4 bases; unmatched junction nucleotides: 9. CDR3 sequence reads: CASSPPLGLAGGYEQYF. As DNA, the CDR3 is TGTGCCAGCAGTCCTCCGCTAGGACTAGCGGGAGGGTACGAGCAGTACTTC.

CDR3 sequence: CSASGTGLMYF. The CDR3 coding sequence is TGCAGTGCTAGCGGGACTGGGTTAATGTACTTC. The chain combines TRBV20-1 with TRBJ2-7; a possible D gene is TRBD2 (6 bases). Trimming took off 3 bases at V and 12 bases at J, with 15 bases between the two ends. This CDR3 contains 11 residues. Germline V gene lookup returns CDR1 DFQATT and CDR2 SNEGSKA (reference sequence).

The chain has TRBV5-6 and TRBJ1-2, with TRBD1 identical over 8 bases. V lost 0 bases, J lost 2 bases, and 12 bases stayed unmatched. The V gene's germline CDR1 is SGHDT and CDR2 YYEEEE. The CDR3 extends over 18 amino acids. The CDR3 DNA is TGTGCCAGCAGCTTGGGCGAACTCCGACAGGGGAGGAACTATGGCTACACCTTC. Residues: CASSLGELRQGRNYGYTF. Drawing the rest from reference TRBV5-6 and TRBJ1-2, the complete variable domain is DAGVTQSPTHLIKTRGQQVTLRCSPKSGHDTVSWYQQALGQGPQFIFQYYEEEERQRGNFPDRFSGHQFPNYSSELNVNALLLGDSALYLCASSLGELRQGRNYGYTFGSGTRLTVV.

The chain recombines TRBV3-1 (or the pseudogene TRBV3-2) with TRBJ1-5, with D possibly being TRBD1 (6 bases). The CDR3 loop spans 14 amino acids. Germline V gene data show CDR1 as LGHDT and CDR2 as YNNKEL (reference sequence). V was clipped by 3 bases and J by 6 bases, with 12 bases between them. The CDR3 here is CASSHGQTGQPQHF. The CDR3 nucleotides read TGTGCCAGCAGCCATGGACAGACCGGTCAGCCCCAGCATTTT.

The chain combines TRBV18 with TRBJ2-5, with TRBD1 matching 9 bases. The CDR3 spans 16 residues. Per the germline V gene, CDR1 is KGHSH and CDR2 is LQKENI. V trimming: 2 bases; J trimming: 1 base; junction bases outside the gene matches: 5. CDR3 sequence reads: CASSPSDRGGQETQYF. For the CDR3, the DNA is TGTGCCAGCTCACCATCAGACAGGGGGGGCCAAGAGACCCAGTACTTC.

The J gene is TRBJ2-7, the V gene TRBV29-1; 7 bases are shared with TRBD1. CDR1 SQVTM and CDR2 ANQGSEA come from the germline V gene. The CDR3 consists of 14 residues. The V segment lost 1 base and the J segment 2 bases; nucleotides outside the gene matches: 5. The CDR3 protein is CSVEGQGSPYEQYF. The CDR3 region has the DNA TGCAGCGTTGAAGGACAGGGATCCCCCTACGAGCAGTACTTC.

The chain links TRBV28 to TRBJ2-1; 16 bases fit TRBD2. The CDR3 is 15 residues long. Germline-derived CDR1 and CDR2 are MDHEN and SYDVKM. V trimming: 6 bases; J trimming: 12 bases; junction bases outside the gene matches: 8. Written as DNA, the CDR3 is TGTGCCAGCAGCCCTCCGGGACTAGCGGGAGGGAGGCAGTTCTTC. As protein: CASSPPGLAGGRQFF.

This rearrangement joins TRBV19 to TRBJ1-2; weak D call: TRBD1 (6 bases). CDR3 length: 13 amino acids. V lost 3 bases, J lost 5 bases, and 10 bases lay in between. The germline V gene has CDR1 LNHDA and CDR2 SQIVND (reference sequence). CDR3: CASSIGQGYGYTF. The CDR3 DNA is TGTGCCAGTAGTATTGGTCAGGGGTATGGCTACACCTTC.

This clone was counted a few times. V is TRBV5-1 and J is TRBJ1-4, with D possibly being TRBD1 (6 bases). The germline gives CDR1 SGHRS, CDR2 YFSETQ. This CDR3 has 14 residues. V lost 1 base, J lost 6 bases, and 10 bases lay in between. The CDR3 nucleotides are TGCGCCAGCAGCTTGACAGGGATATATGAAAAACTGTTTTTT. It translates to CASSLTGIYEKLFF.

This sequence joins TRBV5-5 and TRBJ2-3; D is uncertain. This CDR3 has 15 amino acids. In germline, CDR1 is SGHKS, CDR2 YYEKEE (reference sequence). V was cut by 0 bases and J by 2 bases, with 10 bases left in between. The CDR3 loop reads CASSLGRSPTDTQYF. CDR3 in DNA: TGTGCCAGCAGCTTGGGTCGGAGTCCCACAGATACGCAGTATTTT.

V usage is TRBV12-3 or TRBV12-4 and J usage is TRBJ2-6; unclear D gene. V lost 3 bases and J 3 bases, leaving 3 bases between the germline ends. This CDR3 is built from 13 residues. The CDR3 nucleotides are TGTGCCAGCAGTTTCAATGGGGCCAACGTCCTGACTTTC. Translating it yields CASSFNGANVLTF.

This clone has only one observation. The chain is built from TRBV3-1 (or the pseudogene TRBV3-2) and TRBJ2-1; 7 nucleotides align to TRBD2. This CDR3 region has 14 residues. V lost 1 base to trimming and J lost 6 bases; unmatched junction nucleotides: 3. Per the germline V gene, CDR1 is LGHDT and CDR2 is YNNKEL (reference sequence). This chain's CDR3 is CASSQAPSGNEQFF. The CDR3 DNA follows: TGTGCCAGCAGCCAAGCTCCTAGCGGCAATGAGCAGTTCTTC.

The gene calls are TRBV7-2 and TRBJ2-4, with 7 positions matching TRBD1. Germline-derived CDR1 and CDR2 are SGHTA and FQGNSA. The CDR3 length is 15 residues. Germline trimming cut 5 bases from V and 8 bases from J; bases unmatched to any gene: 12. The CDR3 spells CASSRVGRGRDIQYF. The CDR3 DNA is TGTGCCAGCAGCCGGGTGGGAAGGGGGCGCGACATTCAGTACTTC.

J is TRBJ2-1 and V is TRBV3-1 (or the pseudogene TRBV3-2); 13 bases match TRBD2. Per the germline V gene, CDR1 is LGHDT and CDR2 is YNNKEL (reference sequence). The CDR3 has 15 amino acids. Losses at the gene ends were 2 bases for V and 7 bases for J; bases not matched to a gene: 2. As DNA, the CDR3 is TGTGCCAGCAGCCAAACTAGCGGGAGGGAAAATGAGCAGTTCTTC. It yields the protein CASSQTSGRENEQFF.

The genes are TRBV11-1 and TRBJ1-1; D is undetermined. V shed 0 bases and J shed 2 bases, with 7 bases lying between them. Germline V gene lookup returns CDR1 SGHAT and CDR2 FQDESV (reference sequence). This CDR3 spans 14 amino acids. The CDR3 region has the DNA TGTGCCAGCAGCTTAGCGCGGGGTAACACTGAAGCTTTCTTT. Its protein is CASSLARGNTEAFF.